This is a list of T cell receptor beta chains from one sample in a study of shared clonotypes between healthy human individuals. Here immunoSEQ multiplex PCR was the method, and the copy in TCRdb shows in-frame clones only, minus some. The profile covers 2 million to 3 million clones, with roughly 93% appearing a single time and about 0.38% taken by the ten largest. The sequenced sample was naive CD4+ T cells from PBMCs. These receptors were collected from a man between 18 and 35 years old in good health. Some clones in this sample may be carry-over from other donors' samples. CDR3s include the opening cysteine and the closing phenylalanine or tryptophan. A D gene is named only where the DNA matches it firmly. The size entry is marked missing in some rows and otherwise reads once, few, many or a size class.

cdr3_nt: TGCGCCAGCAGCCAAGATATATGGCCGGACACCGGGGAGCTGTTTTTT
cdr3_aa: CASSQDIWPDTGELFF
v_call: TRBV4-3
d_call: -
j_call: TRBJ2-2
clone_size: -

cdr3_nt: TGTGCCAGCATGGAGGGTAACTATGGCTACACCTTC
cdr3_aa: CASMEGNYGYTF
v_call: TRBV28
d_call: -
j_call: TRBJ1-2
clone_size: -

cdr3_nt: TGTGCCAGCTCACCACCACCCACAGATACGCAGTATTTT
cdr3_aa: CASSPPPTDTQYF
v_call: TRBV18
d_call: -
j_call: TRBJ2-3
clone_size: -

cdr3_nt: TGTGCCAGCAGCTTAGCCAGGCGGGCAGATACGCAGTATTTT
cdr3_aa: CASSLARRADTQYF
v_call: TRBV7-9
d_call: -
j_call: TRBJ2-3
clone_size: -

cdr3_nt: TGTGCCAGCAGCCCCGGATCTAGCAATCAGCCCCAGCATTTT
cdr3_aa: CASSPGSSNQPQHF
v_call: TRBV6-6
d_call: -
j_call: TRBJ1-5
clone_size: -

cdr3_nt: TGTGCCAGCAGCTTAGCGCTAGCGCTAGCCAAAAACATTCAGTACTTC
cdr3_aa: CASSLALALAKNIQYF
v_call: TRBV7-9
d_call: -
j_call: TRBJ2-4
clone_size: -

cdr3_nt: TGTGCCTGGACCTCGGGAAGCTCTGGAAACACCATATATTTT
cdr3_aa: CAWTSGSSGNTIYF
v_call: TRBV30
d_call: -
j_call: TRBJ1-3
clone_size: -

cdr3_nt: TGCAGCGCCCGCCGGGTAGCGGGGCAAGATACGCAGTATTTT
cdr3_aa: CSARRVAGQDTQYF
v_call: TRBV29-1
d_call: TRBD2
j_call: TRBJ2-3
clone_size: -

cdr3_nt: TGTGCCAGCAGTTACTCTCCGGGACGCCTCGTAGATACGCAGTATTTT
cdr3_aa: CASSYSPGRLVDTQYF
v_call: TRBV6-5
d_call: -
j_call: TRBJ2-3
clone_size: -

cdr3_nt: TGTGCCAGCAGCCCCGGACTAGCGGGAGTGAAAGAGACCCAGTACTTC
cdr3_aa: CASSPGLAGVKETQYF
v_call: TRBV5-5
d_call: TRBD2
j_call: TRBJ2-5
clone_size: -

cdr3_nt: TGCGCCAGCAGCTCTACAGGGGCCTATGAAAAACTGTTTTTT
cdr3_aa: CASSSTGAYEKLFF
v_call: TRBV5-1
d_call: TRBD1
j_call: TRBJ1-4
clone_size: -

cdr3_nt: TGTGCCATCAGTGAGTCGGGGCGGGGTAGTTACAATGAGCAGTTCTTC
cdr3_aa: CAISESGRGSYNEQFF
v_call: TRBV10-3
d_call: -
j_call: TRBJ2-1
clone_size: -

cdr3_nt: TGTGCCAGCAGTTCGGGACTAGCGGGAGTACCCACCGGGGAGCTGTTTTTT
cdr3_aa: CASSSGLAGVPTGELFF
v_call: TRBV27
d_call: TRBD2
j_call: TRBJ2-2
clone_size: -

cdr3_nt: TGTGCCAGCAGCAAAGAGCTGGCAGGGGGCTCGACTAATGAAAAACTGTTTTTT
cdr3_aa: CASSKELAGGSTNEKLFF
v_call: TRBV21-1
d_call: -
j_call: TRBJ1-4
clone_size: -

cdr3_nt: TGTGCCAGCAGCTTAGGTCGGGGGACCTCCTACGAGCAGTACTTC
cdr3_aa: CASSLGRGTSYEQYF
v_call: TRBV7-9
d_call: -
j_call: TRBJ2-7
clone_size: -

cdr3_nt: TGTGCCAGCAGCTTAGGAAGGAACATGAACACTGAAGCTTTCTTT
cdr3_aa: CASSLGRNMNTEAFF
v_call: TRBV7-9
d_call: -
j_call: TRBJ1-1
clone_size: -

cdr3_nt: TGTGCCAGCAGCCAATCCCGCGGGACCACGAACACTGAAGCTTTCTTT
cdr3_aa: CASSQSRGTTNTEAFF
v_call: TRBV14
d_call: -
j_call: TRBJ1-1
clone_size: -

cdr3_nt: TGTGCCAGCAGCTTAAGGGCTCAGGGAGATGGCTACACCTTC
cdr3_aa: CASSLRAQGDGYTF
v_call: TRBV7-6
d_call: -
j_call: TRBJ1-2
clone_size: -

cdr3_nt: TGTGCCTGCATCAAGGCCGAGCAGTACTTC
cdr3_aa: CACIKAEQYF
v_call: TRBV7-9
d_call: -
j_call: TRBJ2-7
clone_size: once

cdr3_nt: TGTGCCAGCAGTAGGGAGACCCAGTACTTC
cdr3_aa: CASSRETQYF
v_call: TRBV28
d_call: -
j_call: TRBJ2-5
clone_size: -

cdr3_nt: TGTGCCAGCTCACCACCGGGCGGGAGCGACGAGCAGTACTTC
cdr3_aa: CASSPPGGSDEQYF
v_call: TRBV18
d_call: TRBD2
j_call: TRBJ2-7
clone_size: -

cdr3_nt: TGTGCCAGCAGCTTGGAGGCCAGGGGACAGACGGATACGCAGTATTTT
cdr3_aa: CASSLEARGQTDTQYF
v_call: TRBV5-4
d_call: TRBD1
j_call: TRBJ2-3
clone_size: -